Detailed here is one TCR beta chain. As yet, its antigen is unknown. The data were taken from a study of cytomegalovirus exposure and HLA in healthy donors. Overall study findings and caveats: DRB1 had the most TCR associations and HLA-C the fewest, a later analysis found, with rates varying by HLA locus. The HLA-A and HLA-B alleles of most subjects were reportedly predicted accurately from TCR beta sequences.

CDR1 and CDR2 from the germline V gene are SEHNR and FQNEAQ (reference sequence). V was clipped by 5 bases and J by 5 bases; unmatched bases: 7. The CDR3 totals 15 residues. 13 Jbeta primers and 60 Vbeta primers were used for the PCR. Libraries were prepared by immunoSEQ multiplex PCR; TCRdb keeps only in-frame clonotypes and omits some of them. The repertoire holds 90,000 or so clones, with approximately 71% as singletons. The gene calls are TRBV7-9 and TRBJ2-2; TRBD1 agrees at 8 bases. The sample was PBMCs. This clonotype was obtained from a young woman in good health and CMV-seropositive. CDR3 sequence reads: CASSRRTGNTGELFF. The DNA of the CDR3 is TGTGCCAGCAGCCGACGGACAGGGAATACCGGGGAGCTGTTTTTT. Based on the CDR3 plus reference TRBV7-9 and TRBJ2-2, the full variable domain is DTGVSQNPRHKITKRGQNVTFRCDPISEHNRLYWYRQTLGQGPEFLTYFQNEAQLEKSRLLSDRFSAERPKGSFSTLEIQRTEQGDSAMYLCASSRRTGNTGELFFGEGSRLTVL.